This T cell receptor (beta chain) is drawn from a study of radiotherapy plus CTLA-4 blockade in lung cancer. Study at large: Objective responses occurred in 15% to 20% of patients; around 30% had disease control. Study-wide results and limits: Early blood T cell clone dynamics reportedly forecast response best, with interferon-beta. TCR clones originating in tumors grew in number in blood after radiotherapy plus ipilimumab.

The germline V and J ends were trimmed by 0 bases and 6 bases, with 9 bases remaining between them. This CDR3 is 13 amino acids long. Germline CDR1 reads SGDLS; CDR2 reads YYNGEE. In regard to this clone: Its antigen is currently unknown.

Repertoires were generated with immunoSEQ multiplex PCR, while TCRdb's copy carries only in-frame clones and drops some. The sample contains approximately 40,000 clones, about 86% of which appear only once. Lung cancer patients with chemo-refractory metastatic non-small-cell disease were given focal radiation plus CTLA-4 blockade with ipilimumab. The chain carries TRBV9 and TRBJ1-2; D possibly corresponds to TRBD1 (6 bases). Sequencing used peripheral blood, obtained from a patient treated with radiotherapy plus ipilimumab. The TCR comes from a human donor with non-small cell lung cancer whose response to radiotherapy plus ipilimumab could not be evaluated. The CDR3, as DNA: TGTGCCAGCAGCGTAGCAGGGGCGCATGGCTACACCTTC. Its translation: CASSVAGAHGYTF. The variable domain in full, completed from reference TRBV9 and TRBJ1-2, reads DSGVTQTPKHLITATGQRVTLRCSPRSGDLSVYWYQQSLDQGLQFLIQYYNGEERAKGNILERFSAQQFPDLHSELNLSSLELGDSALYFCASSVAGAHGYTFGSGTRLTVV.